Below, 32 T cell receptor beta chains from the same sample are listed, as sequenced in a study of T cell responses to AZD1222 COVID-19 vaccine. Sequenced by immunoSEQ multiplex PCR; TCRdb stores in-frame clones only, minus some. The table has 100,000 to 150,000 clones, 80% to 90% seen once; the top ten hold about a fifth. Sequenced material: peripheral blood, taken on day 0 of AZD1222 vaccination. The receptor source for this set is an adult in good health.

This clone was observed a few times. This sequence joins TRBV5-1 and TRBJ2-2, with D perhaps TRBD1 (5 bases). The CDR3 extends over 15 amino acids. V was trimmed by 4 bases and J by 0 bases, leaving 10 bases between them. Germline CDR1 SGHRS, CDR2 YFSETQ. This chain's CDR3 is CASSPTVSNTGELFF. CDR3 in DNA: TGCGCCAGCAGCCCGACAGTATCGAACACCGGGGAGCTGTTTTTT. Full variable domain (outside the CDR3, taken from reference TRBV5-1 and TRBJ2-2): KAGVTQTPRYLIKTRGQQVTLSCSPISGHRSVSWYQQTPGQGLQFLFEYFSETQRNKGNFPGRFSGRQFSNSRSEMNVSTLELGDSALYLCASSPTVSNTGELFFGEGSRLTVL.

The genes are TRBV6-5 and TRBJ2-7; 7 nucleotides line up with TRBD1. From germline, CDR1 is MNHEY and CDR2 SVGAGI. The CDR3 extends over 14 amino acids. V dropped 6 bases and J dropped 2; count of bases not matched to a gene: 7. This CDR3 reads CASRRLQGAYEQYF. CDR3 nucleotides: TGTGCCAGCAGACGCCTCCAGGGGGCCTACGAGCAGTACTTC.

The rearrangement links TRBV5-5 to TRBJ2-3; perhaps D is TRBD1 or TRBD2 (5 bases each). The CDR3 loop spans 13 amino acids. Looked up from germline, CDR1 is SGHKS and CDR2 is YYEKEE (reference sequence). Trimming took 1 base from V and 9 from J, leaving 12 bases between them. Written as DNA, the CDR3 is TGTGCCAGCAGCTTGACTCCACGGGACACGCAGTATTTT. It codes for CASSLTPRDTQYF.

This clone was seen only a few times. The CDR3 spells CASSLASHNTEAFF. The CDR3 DNA follows: TGTGCCAGCAGCTTGGCCTCGCACAACACTGAAGCTTTCTTT. This chain links TRBV5-8 with TRBJ1-1; D is uncertain. Germline loops: CDR1 SGHTS, CDR2 YDEGEE. The CDR3 contains 14 residues. The V gene lost 0 bases and the J gene lost 2 bases, with 8 bases spanning the gap.

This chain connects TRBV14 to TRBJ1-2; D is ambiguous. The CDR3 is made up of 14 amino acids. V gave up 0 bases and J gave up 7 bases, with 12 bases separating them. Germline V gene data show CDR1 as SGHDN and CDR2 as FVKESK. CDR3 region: CASSQDFVRGGYTF. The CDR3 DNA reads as TGTGCCAGCAGCCAAGATTTTGTTAGAGGTGGCTACACCTTC.

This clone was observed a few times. The CDR3 coding sequence is TGTGCCAGCAGCTCCCGGGTTACTAGCACAGATACGCAGTATTTT. It translates to CASSSRVTSTDTQYF. The chain is built from TRBV11-3 and TRBJ2-3; D remains unclear. With 4 bases removed from V and 0 bases from J, the gap between germline ends came to 11 bases. The germline gives CDR1 SGHNT, CDR2 YENEEA. This CDR3 has 15 amino acids. The full variable domain, completed using reference TRBV11-3 and TRBJ2-3, is EAGVVQSPRYKIIEKKQPVAFWCNPISGHNTLYWYLQNLGQGPELLIRYENEEAVDDSQLPKDRFSAERLKGVDSTLKIQPAELGDSAVYLCASSSRVTSTDTQYFGPGTRLTVL.

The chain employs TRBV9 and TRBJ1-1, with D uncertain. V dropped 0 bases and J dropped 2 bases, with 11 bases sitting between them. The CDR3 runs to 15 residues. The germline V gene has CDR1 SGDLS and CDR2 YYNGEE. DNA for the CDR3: TGTGCCAGCAGCGTAGACGGTAGGGAAAACACTGAAGCTTTCTTT. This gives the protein CASSVDGRENTEAFF.

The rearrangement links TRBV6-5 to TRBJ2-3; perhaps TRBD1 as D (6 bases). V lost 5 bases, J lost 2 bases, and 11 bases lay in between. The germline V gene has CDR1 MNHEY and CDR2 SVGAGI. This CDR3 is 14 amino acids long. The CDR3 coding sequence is TGTGCCAGCAGTCCCGACAGGTACACAGATACGCAGTATTTT. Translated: CASSPDRYTDTQYF.

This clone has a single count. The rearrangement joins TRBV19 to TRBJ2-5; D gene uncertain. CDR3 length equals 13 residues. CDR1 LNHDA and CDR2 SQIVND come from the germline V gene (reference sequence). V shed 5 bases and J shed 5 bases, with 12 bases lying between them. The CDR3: CASSPKKSETQYF. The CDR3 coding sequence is TGTGCCAGTAGTCCGAAGAAAAGTGAGACCCAGTACTTC.

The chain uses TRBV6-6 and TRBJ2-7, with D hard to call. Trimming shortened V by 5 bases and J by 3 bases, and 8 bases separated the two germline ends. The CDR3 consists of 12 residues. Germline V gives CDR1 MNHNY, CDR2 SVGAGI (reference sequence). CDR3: CASSHGYYEQYF. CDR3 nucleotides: TGTGCCAGCAGTCACGGATACTACGAGCAGTACTTC.

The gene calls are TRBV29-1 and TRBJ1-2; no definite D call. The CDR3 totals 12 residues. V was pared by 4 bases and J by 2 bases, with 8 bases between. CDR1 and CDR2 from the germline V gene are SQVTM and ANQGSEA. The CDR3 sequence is CSVAQDNYGYTF. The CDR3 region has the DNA TGCAGCGTTGCCCAAGACAACTATGGCTACACCTTC.

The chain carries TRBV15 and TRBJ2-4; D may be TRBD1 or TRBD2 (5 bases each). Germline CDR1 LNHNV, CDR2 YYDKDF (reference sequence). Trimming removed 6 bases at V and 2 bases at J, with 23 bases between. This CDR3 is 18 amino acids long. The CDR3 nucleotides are TGTGCCACCAGTCCCCAAACGGGCGAGTGGGGACCCAAAAACATTCAGTACTTC. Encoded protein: CATSPQTGEWGPKNIQYF.

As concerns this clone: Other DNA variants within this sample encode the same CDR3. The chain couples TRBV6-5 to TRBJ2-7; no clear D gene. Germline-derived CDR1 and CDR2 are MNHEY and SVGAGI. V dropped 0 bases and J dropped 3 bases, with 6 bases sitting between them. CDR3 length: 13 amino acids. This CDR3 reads CASSYSGRYEQYF. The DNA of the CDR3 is TGTGCCAGCAGTTACTCCGGGCGCTACGAGCAGTACTTC.

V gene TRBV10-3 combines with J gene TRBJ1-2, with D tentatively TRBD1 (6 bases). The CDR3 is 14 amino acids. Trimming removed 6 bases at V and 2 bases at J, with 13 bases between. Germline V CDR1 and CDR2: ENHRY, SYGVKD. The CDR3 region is CAISSTQGNYGYTF. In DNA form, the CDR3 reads TGTGCCATCAGCTCTACACAGGGAAACTATGGCTACACCTTC.

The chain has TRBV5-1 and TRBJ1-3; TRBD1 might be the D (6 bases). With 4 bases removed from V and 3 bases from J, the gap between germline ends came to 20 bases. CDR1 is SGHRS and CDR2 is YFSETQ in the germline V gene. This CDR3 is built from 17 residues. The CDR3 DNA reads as TGCGCCAGCAGCCTAGCGGGGCAGGGGCGTTATGGAAACACCATATATTTT. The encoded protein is CASSLAGQGRYGNTIYF.

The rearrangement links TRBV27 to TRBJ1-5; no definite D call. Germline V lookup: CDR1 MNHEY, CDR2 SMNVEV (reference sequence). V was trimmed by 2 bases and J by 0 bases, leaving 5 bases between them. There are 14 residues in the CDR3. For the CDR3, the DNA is TGTGCCAGCAGTTTAGGCAGTAGCAATCAGCCCCAGCATTTT. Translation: CASSLGSSNQPQHF.

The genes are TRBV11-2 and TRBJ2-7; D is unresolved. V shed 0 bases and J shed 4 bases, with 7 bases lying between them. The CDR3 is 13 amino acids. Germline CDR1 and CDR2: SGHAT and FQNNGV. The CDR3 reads CASSLERRYEQYF. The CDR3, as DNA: TGTGCCAGCAGCTTAGAACGCCGTTACGAGCAGTACTTC.

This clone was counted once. This chain's CDR3 is CASSFYRLDYGYTF. CDR3 sequence (DNA): TGTGCCAGCAGTTTCTATAGATTGGACTATGGCTACACCTTC. V is TRBV28 and J is TRBJ1-2; D is unresolved. V lost 3 bases and J 3 bases, leaving 11 bases between the germline ends. CDR1 and CDR2 (germline): MDHEN, SYDVKM. CDR3 length: 14 amino acids.

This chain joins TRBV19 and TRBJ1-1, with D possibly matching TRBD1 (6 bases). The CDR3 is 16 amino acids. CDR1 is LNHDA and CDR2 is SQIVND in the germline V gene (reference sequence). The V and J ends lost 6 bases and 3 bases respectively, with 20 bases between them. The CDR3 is CASRPRGGESYTEAFF. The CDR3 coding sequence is TGTGCCAGTAGGCCGAGGGGGGGCGAATCGTACACTGAAGCTTTCTTT.

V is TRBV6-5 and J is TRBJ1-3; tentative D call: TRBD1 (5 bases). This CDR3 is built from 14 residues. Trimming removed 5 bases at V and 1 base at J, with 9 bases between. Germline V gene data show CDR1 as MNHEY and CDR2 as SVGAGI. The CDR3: CASSPRVSGNTIYF. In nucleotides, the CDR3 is TGTGCCAGCAGTCCCAGGGTGTCTGGAAACACCATATATTTT.

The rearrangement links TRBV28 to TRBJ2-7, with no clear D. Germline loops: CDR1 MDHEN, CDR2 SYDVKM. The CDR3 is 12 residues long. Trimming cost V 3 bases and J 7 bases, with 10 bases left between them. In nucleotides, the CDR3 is TGTGCCAGCAGTTTTATTGAAGTAGAGCAGTACTTC. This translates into CASSFIEVEQYF.

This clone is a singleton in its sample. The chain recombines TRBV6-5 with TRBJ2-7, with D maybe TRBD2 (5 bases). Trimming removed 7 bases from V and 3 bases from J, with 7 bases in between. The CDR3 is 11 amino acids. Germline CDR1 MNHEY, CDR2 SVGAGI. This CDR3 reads CASIGLYEQYF. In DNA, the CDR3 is TGTGCCAGCATCGGACTCTACGAGCAGTACTTC.

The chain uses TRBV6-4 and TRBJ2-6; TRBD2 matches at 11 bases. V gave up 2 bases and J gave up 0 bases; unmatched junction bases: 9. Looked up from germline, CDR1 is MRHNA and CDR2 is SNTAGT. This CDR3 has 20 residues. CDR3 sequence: CASSDGLLAGGPSGANVLTF. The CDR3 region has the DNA TGTGCCAGCAGTGACGGATTGCTAGCGGGGGGTCCCTCTGGGGCCAACGTCCTGACTTTC.

The CDR3 reads CASSLGKGGTEAFF. The DNA of the CDR3 is TGCGCCAGCAGCTTAGGGAAGGGAGGCACTGAAGCTTTCTTT. The chain uses TRBV5-1 and TRBJ1-1; D uncertain. Germline V CDR1 and CDR2: SGHRS, YFSETQ. V was pared by 2 bases and J by 4 bases, with 12 bases between. The CDR3 runs to 14 residues.

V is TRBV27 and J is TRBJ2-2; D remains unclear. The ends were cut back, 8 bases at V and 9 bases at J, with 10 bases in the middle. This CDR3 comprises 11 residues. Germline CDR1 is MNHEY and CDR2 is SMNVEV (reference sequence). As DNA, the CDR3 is TGTGCCAGCCTAGAAGGGTGGGAGCTGTTTTTT. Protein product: CASLEGWELFF.

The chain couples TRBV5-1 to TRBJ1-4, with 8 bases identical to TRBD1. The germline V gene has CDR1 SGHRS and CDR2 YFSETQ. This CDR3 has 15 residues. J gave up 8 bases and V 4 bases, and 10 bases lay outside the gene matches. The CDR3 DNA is TGCGCCAGCAGCGACGACAGGGGCTCGCGGGAAAAACTGTTTTTT. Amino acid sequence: CASSDDRGSREKLFF.

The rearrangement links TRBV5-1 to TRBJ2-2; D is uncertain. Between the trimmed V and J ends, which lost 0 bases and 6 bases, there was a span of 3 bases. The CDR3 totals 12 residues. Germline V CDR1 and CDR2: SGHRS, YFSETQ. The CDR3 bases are TGCGCCAGCAGCTTGGGTGCCGGGGAGCTGTTTTTT. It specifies CASSLGAGELFF.

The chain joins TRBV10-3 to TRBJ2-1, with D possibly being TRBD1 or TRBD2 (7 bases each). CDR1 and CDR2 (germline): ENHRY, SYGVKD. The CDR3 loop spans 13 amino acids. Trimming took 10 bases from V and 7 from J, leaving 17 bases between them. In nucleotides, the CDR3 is TGTGCCACCGCAGGGGGGGTGGGTAATGAGCAGTTCTTC. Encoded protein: CATAGGVGNEQFF.

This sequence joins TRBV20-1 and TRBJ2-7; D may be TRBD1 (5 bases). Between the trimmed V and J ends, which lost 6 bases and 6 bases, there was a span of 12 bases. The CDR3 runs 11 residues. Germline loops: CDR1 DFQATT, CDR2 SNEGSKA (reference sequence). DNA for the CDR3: TGCAGTGCCGCTCAGGGTAGCGAGCAGTACTTC. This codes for CSAAQGSEQYF.

CDR3 nucleotides: TGTGCCAGCAGTTTATGGGGACAGGGAGGGATCTACACCTTC. Protein product: CASSLWGQGGIYTF. The chain couples TRBV28 to TRBJ1-2, with 9 bases lining up with TRBD1. The trim removed 0 bases at V and 10 bases at J, leaving 6 bases unmatched. The CDR3 length is 14 residues. Germline values: CDR1 MDHEN, CDR2 SYDVKM.

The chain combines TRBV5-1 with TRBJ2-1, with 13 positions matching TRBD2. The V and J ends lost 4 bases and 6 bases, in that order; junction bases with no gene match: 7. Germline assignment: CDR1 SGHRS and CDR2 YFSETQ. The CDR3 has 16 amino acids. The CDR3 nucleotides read TGCGCCAGCAGCCTATCCGGGACTAGCGGGGTCAATGAGCAGTTCTTC. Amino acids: CASSLSGTSGVNEQFF.

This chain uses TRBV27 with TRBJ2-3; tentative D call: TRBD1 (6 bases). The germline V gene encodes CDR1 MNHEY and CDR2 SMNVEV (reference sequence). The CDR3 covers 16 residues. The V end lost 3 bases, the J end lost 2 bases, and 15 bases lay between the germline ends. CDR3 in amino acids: CASSFWAGDLTDTQYF. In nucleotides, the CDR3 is TGTGCCAGCAGTTTTTGGGCAGGGGACCTCACAGATACGCAGTATTTT.